A selection of T cell receptor beta chains follows, all from one sample in a study of T cells in Graves' hyperthyroidism and ophthalmopathy. MiXCR was run by TCRdb on the multiplex PCR reads, yielding one entry per CDR3 protein. The profile shows approximately 560,000 distinct CDR3 sequences, around 46% of them singletons. Material: peripheral blood or thyroid tissue (not recorded which). These receptors came from a woman between 18 and 29 years old with Graves' hyperthyroidism. The CDR3 runs from the conserved cysteine through the conserved F or W. Each record gives: V gene, CDR3 protein.

>TRBV9
CASTRGYSNQPQHF
>TRBV2
CARSVDRGTGANVLTF
>TRBV5-1
CASSLVPRGNTEAFF
>TRBV10-1
CASSVVRDYEQYF
>TRBV7-2
CASSFGRIIEQYF
>TRBV7-9
CASSALAGVVTYEQYF
>TRBV20-1
CSAPDRGPETQYF
>TRBV7-2
CASSRHLANEKLFF
>TRBV15
CATSRAASRETQYF
>TRBV2
CASSQDGRPQHF
>TRBV7-9
CASSLEQLYGYTF
>TRBV2
CATYPGLANTGELFF
>TRBV7-8
CASKEGQGSSEQYF
>TRBV2
CASSDLWTNGCTF
>TRBV7-3
CASSGLAGVAGELFF
>TRBV2
CATAGTGGSPLHF
>TRBV7-9
CASSLFRDSNQPQHF
>TRBV20-1
CSARLVPAGDQETQYF
>TRBV10-3
CASSNRGLYSPLHF
>TRBV2
CATKWDSNQPQHF
>TRBV10-3
CASTGTGGNSPLHF
>TRBV11-1
CASSSTQGGYEQYF
>TRBV2
CASSSAATSNYGYTF
>TRBV19
CATGQNSPLHF
>TRBV29-1
CSVGEIAYEQYF
>TRBV7-9
CASSTPGGVPEAFF
>TRBV7-9
CASSLAEGNYGYTF
>TRBV7-9
CASSDQDSTEKLFF
>TRBV7-9
CASSFNLAEGAGTQYF
>TRBV7-2
CASSLRRDEQYF
>TRBV29-1
CSVVGQGSYTF